Listed here are 14 T cell receptor beta chains from one sample, sequenced in a study of STAT5B mutations in CD4+ large granular lymphocyte leukemia. Here immunoSEQ multiplex PCR was the method, and the copy in TCRdb shows in-frame clones only, minus some. The data hold some 35,000 clones, with roughly four fifths observed a single time. Sequencing was done on a sample of CD4+ T cells from blood buffy coats. Every receptor here comes from a human donor in good health.

The rearrangement uses TRBV6-5 and TRBJ2-7; TRBD1 matches 9 bases. In germline, CDR1 is MNHEY, CDR2 SVGAGI. Losses at the gene ends were 6 bases for V and 6 bases for J; bases not matched to a gene: 9. The CDR3 runs 14 residues. In DNA, the CDR3 is TGTGCCAGCAGCCGAGGGACAGGGTTTCTCGAGCAGTACTTC. As protein: CASSRGTGFLEQYF.

The V gene is TRBV30, the J gene TRBJ1-1; 7 bases fit TRBD1. The V gene's germline CDR1 is GTSNPN and CDR2 SVGIG (reference sequence). The CDR3 spans 11 residues. The V and J ends lost 4 bases and 7 bases, in that order; junction bases with no gene match: 3. CDR3 protein: CAWIQGYEAFF. The CDR3 coding sequence is TGTGCCTGGATACAGGGGTATGAAGCTTTCTTT.

This chain uses TRBV4-1 with TRBJ2-7, with 11 bases lining up with TRBD1. V lost 6 bases to trimming and J lost 1 base; unmatched junction nucleotides: 17. Germline CDR1 and CDR2: MGHRA and YSYEKL. The CDR3 is 19 amino acids. CDR3 DNA sequence: TGCGCCAGCAGACCCTTCGGGGACAGGGGGAAGCCGGGGTCCTACGAGCAGTACTTC. Translating it yields CASRPFGDRGKPGSYEQYF.

This chain joins TRBV11-2 and TRBJ1-4; 8 nucleotides align to TRBD1. J was trimmed by 2 bases and V by 5 bases; bases with no gene match: 13. This CDR3 contains 18 residues. CDR1 is SGHAT and CDR2 is FQNNGV in the germline V gene. The CDR3 sequence is CASSRDRRPSSTNEKLFF. For the CDR3, the DNA is TGTGCCAGCAGCCGGGACAGGCGTCCGAGCTCGACTAATGAAAAACTGTTTTTT.

The chain combines TRBV2 with TRBJ1-6; 8 bases line up with TRBD1. V lost 6 bases to trimming and J lost 9 bases; unmatched junction nucleotides: 13. From germline, CDR1 is SNHLY and CDR2 FYNNEI. The CDR3 runs to 16 residues. The CDR3, as DNA: TGTGCCAGCAGCCCAGGGACAGGCGGGCGACGTTCACCCCTCCACTTT. Protein product: CASSPGTGGRRSPLHF.

The chain is built from TRBV5-1 and TRBJ1-1; D is perhaps TRBD1 (6 bases). V was pared by 4 bases and J by 0 bases, with 13 bases between. This CDR3 is 15 amino acids long. Germline CDR1 and CDR2: SGHRS and YFSETQ. The chain's CDR3 is CASSGGGALNTEAFF. The CDR3, as DNA: TGCGCCAGCAGCGGCGGGGGGGCACTGAACACTGAAGCTTTCTTT.

The J gene is TRBJ2-3, the V gene TRBV7-9; no clear D gene. The CDR3 is 17 residues long. The V end was cut by 1 base, the J end by 2 bases, with 16 bases between. Germline loops: CDR1 SEHNR, CDR2 FQNEAQ (reference sequence). The CDR3 nucleotides are TGTGCCAGCAGCTTAGGCGGCAGCTTCGGGCCCACAGATACGCAGTATTTT. Its protein is CASSLGGSFGPTDTQYF. Full variable domain (rest looked up from reference TRBV7-9 and TRBJ2-3): DTGVSQNPRHKITKRGQNVTFRCDPISEHNRLYWYRQTLGQGPEFLTYFQNEAQLEKSRLLSDRFSAERPKGSFSTLEIQRTEQGDSAMYLCASSLGGSFGPTDTQYFGPGTRLTVL.

The chain has TRBV19 and TRBJ1-2, with 7 bases fitting TRBD1. The germline gives CDR1 LNHDA, CDR2 SQIVND (reference sequence). The CDR3 extends over 16 amino acids. With V trimmed by 7 bases and J by 0 bases, 11 bases remained unmatched. This CDR3 reads CASNTGRQGANYGYTF. The DNA for the CDR3 is TGTGCCAGTAACACGGGAAGACAGGGTGCTAACTATGGCTACACCTTC.

The chain employs TRBV6-5 and TRBJ1-2; D unresolved. CDR1 and CDR2 from the germline V gene are MNHEY and SVGAGI. The V and J ends lost 7 bases and 8 bases respectively, with 17 bases between them. CDR3 length: 13 residues. CDR3 residues: CASTYSPGLGYTF. CDR3 coding DNA: TGTGCCAGCACCTACTCTCCTGGGTTGGGCTACACCTTC.

The rearrangement links TRBV5-6 to TRBJ2-5; TRBD1 or TRBD2 may be the D gene (5 bases each). The J call may be incorrect, as the DNA end agrees better with TRBJ2-7. The CDR3 runs to 15 residues. Germline lookup yields CDR1 SGHDT and CDR2 YYEEEE. The CDR3 is CASSLGGPGDYEQYF. The CDR3 DNA reads as TGTGCCAGCAGCTTGGGGGGACCCGGCGACTACGAGCAGTACTTC.

The chain couples TRBV18 to TRBJ2-1; D not certain. Germline CDR1 and CDR2: KGHSH and LQKENI. The CDR3 totals 14 residues. The V gene lost 2 bases and the J gene lost 0 bases, with 5 bases spanning the gap. CDR3 DNA: TGTGCCAGCTCACCAATGAGCTCCTACAATGAGCAGTTCTTC. It codes for CASSPMSSYNEQFF.

V usage is TRBV18 and J usage is TRBJ1-2; TRBD1 might be the D (5 bases). Germline CDR1 is KGHSH and CDR2 is LQKENI. The CDR3 is made up of 13 amino acids. Trimming pared 4 bases from V and 8 bases from J, leaving 14 bases between. CDR3 sequence: CASSQQTGVGYTF. As DNA, the CDR3 is TGTGCCAGCTCACAACAGACGGGGGTCGGCTACACCTTC.

The CDR3 reads CASSIDPNYGYTF. As DNA, the CDR3 is TGTGCCAGTAGTATAGACCCGAACTATGGCTACACCTTC. The rearrangement links TRBV19 to TRBJ1-2; D unclear. Germline CDR1 is LNHDA and CDR2 is SQIVND (reference sequence). The CDR3 has 13 residues. V was trimmed by 0 bases and J by 2 bases, leaving 4 bases between them.

This chain uses TRBV29-1 with TRBJ1-1, with D possibly TRBD1 on 5 matching bases. Germline V gene lookup returns CDR1 SQVTM and CDR2 ANQGSEA. The V end was cut by 4 bases, the J end by 4 bases, with 10 bases between. The CDR3 loop spans 12 amino acids. CDR3 amino acids: CSVGLGATEAFF. The CDR3 DNA follows: TGCAGCGTTGGATTAGGGGCCACTGAAGCTTTCTTT. Drawing the rest from reference TRBV29-1 and TRBJ1-1, the complete variable domain is SAVISQKPSRDICQRGTSLTIQCQVDSQVTMMFWYRQQPGQSLTLIATANQGSEATYESGFVIDKFPISRPNLTFSTLTVSNMSPEDSSIYLCSVGLGATEAFFGQGTRLTVV.